This TCR beta chain appears in the sequencing data of a study of T cell responses to AZD1222 COVID-19 vaccine. From germline, CDR1 is SGDLS and CDR2 YYNGEE. Trimming took 3 bases from V and 2 from J, leaving 15 bases between them. The CDR3 has 15 amino acids. Sequencing was performed with immunoSEQ multiplex PCR; in TCRdb, only in-frame clones are kept and a portion is missing. The sample yields 90,000 to 120,000 clones, 90% to 95% seen once. V is TRBV9 and J is TRBJ2-7, with a possible D match to TRBD2 (6 bases). The sample here was peripheral blood, taken on day 0 of AZD1222 vaccination. This TCR derives from an adult in good health. CDR3 in amino acids: CASSAFPGETYEQYF. In DNA, the CDR3 is TGTGCCAGCAGCGCATTCCCGGGGGAGACCTACGAGCAGTACTTC.